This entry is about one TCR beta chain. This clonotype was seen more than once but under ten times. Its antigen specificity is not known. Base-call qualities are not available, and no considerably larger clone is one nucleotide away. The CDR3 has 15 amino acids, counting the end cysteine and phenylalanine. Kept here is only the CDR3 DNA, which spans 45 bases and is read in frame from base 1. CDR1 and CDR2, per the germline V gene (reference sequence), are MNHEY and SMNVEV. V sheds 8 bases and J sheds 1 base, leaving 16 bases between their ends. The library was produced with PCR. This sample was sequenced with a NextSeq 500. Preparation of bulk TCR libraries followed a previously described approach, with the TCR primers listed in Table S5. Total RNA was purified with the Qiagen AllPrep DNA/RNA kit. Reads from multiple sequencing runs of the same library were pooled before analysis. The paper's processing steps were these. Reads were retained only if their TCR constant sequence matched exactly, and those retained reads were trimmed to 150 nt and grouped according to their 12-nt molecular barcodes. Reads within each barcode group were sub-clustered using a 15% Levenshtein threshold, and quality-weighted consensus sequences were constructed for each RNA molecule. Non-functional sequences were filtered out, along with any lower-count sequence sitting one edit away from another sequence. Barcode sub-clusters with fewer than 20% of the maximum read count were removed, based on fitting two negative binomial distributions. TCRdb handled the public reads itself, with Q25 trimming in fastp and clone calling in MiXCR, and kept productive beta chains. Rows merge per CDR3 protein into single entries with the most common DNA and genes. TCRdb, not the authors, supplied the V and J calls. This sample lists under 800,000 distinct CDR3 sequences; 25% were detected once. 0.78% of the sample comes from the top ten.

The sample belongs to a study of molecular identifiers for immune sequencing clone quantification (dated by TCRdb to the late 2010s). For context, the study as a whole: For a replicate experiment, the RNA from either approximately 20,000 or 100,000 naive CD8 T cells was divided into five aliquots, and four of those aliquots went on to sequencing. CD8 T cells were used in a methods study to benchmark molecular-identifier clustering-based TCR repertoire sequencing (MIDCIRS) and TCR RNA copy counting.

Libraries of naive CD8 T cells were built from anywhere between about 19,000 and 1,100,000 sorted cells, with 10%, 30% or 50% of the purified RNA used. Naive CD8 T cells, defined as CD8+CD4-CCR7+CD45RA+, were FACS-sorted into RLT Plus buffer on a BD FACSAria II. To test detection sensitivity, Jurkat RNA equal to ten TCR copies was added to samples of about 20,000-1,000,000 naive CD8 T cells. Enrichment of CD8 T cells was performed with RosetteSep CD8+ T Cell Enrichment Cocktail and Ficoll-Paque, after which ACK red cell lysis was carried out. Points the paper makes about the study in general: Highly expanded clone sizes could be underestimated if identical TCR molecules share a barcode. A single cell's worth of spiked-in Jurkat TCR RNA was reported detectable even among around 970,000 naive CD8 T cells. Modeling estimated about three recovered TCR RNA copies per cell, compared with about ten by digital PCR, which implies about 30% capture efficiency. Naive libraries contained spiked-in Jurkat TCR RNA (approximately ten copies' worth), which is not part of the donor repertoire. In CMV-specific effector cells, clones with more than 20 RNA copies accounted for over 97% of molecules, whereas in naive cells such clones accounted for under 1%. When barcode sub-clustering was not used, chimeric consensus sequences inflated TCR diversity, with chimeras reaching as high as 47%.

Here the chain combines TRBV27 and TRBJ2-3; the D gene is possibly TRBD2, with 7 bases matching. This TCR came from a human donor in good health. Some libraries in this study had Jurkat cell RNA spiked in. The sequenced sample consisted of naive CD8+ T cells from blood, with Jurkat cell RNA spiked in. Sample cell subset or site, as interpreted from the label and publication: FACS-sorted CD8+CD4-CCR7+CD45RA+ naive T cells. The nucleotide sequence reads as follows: TGTGCCAGCGGGGAGGCGGGGGCTGGCACAGATACGCAGTATTTT. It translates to CASGEAGAGTDTQYF.